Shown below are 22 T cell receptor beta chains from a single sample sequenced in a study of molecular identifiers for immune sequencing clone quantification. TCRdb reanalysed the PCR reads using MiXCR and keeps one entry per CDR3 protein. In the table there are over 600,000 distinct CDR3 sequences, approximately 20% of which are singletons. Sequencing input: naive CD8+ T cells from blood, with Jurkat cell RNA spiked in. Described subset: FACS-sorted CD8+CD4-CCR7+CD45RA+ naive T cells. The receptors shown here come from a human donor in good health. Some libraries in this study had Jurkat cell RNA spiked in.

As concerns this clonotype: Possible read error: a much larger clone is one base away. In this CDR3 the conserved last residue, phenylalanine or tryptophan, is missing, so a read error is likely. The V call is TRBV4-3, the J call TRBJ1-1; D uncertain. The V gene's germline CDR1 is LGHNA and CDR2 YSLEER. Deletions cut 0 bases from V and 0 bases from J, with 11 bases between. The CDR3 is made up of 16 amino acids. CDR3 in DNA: TGCGCCAGCAGCCAAGAAATAGTGGGGATGAACACTGAAGCTTTCTCT. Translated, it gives CASSQEIVGMNTEAFS.

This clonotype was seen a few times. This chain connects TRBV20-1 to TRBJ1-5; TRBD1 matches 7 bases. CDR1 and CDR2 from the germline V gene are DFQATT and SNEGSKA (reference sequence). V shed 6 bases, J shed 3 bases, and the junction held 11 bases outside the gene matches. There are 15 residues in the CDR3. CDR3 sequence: CSAVPRGQINQPQHF. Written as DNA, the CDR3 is TGCAGTGCCGTTCCCCGGGGACAGATCAATCAGCCCCAGCATTTT.

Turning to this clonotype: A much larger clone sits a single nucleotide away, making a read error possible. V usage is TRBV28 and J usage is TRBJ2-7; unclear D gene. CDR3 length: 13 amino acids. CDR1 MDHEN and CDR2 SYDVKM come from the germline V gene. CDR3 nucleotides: TGTGTCAGCAGTTTGATTCCCAGAAACGAGCAGTACTTC. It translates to CVSSLIPRNEQYF.

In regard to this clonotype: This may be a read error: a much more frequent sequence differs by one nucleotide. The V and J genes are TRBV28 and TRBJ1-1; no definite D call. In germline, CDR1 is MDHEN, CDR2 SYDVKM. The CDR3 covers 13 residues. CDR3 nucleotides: TGTGCCGGCAGTTTCTCCCCCCCCACTGAAGCTTTCTTT. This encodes CAGSFSPPTEAFF.

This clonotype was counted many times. CDR3 nucleotide sequence: TGTGCCAGCAGTCTTCGGACAGGGGGCGGGGACGAGCAGTACTTC. Translating gives CASSLRTGGGDEQYF. The rearrangement links TRBV28 to TRBJ2-7, with 11 bases aligning to TRBD1. V lost 5 bases, J lost 5 bases, and 8 bases stayed unmatched. The CDR3 loop spans 15 amino acids. CDR1 MDHEN and CDR2 SYDVKM come from the germline V gene.

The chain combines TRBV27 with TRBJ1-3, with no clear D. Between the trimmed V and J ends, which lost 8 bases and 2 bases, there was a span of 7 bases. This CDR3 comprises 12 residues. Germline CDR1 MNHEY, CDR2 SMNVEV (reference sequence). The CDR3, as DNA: TGTGCCAGCGGGGAAACTGGAAACACCATATATTTT. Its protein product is CASGETGNTIYF.

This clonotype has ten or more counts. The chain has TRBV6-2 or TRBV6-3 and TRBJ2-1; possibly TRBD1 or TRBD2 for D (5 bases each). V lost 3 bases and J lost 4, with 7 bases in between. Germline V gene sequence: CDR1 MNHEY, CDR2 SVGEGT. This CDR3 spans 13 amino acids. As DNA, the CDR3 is TGTGCCAGCAGTTATGGGGGTTACAATGAGCAGTTCTTC. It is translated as CASSYGGYNEQFF.

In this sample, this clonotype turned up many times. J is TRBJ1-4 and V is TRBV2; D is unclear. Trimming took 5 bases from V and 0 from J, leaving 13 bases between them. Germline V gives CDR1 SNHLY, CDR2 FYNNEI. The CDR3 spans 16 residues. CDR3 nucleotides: TGTGCCAGCAGTAACATTGGGGTCGCAACTAATGAAAAACTGTTTTTT. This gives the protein CASSNIGVATNEKLFF.

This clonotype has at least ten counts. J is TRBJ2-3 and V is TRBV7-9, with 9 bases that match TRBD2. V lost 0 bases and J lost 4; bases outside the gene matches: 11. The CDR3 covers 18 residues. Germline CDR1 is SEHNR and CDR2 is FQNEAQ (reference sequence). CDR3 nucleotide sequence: TGTGCCAGCAGCTTAGCCCCTGCGACTAGCGGCTTCCCAGATACGCAGTATTTT. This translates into CASSLAPATSGFPDTQYF.

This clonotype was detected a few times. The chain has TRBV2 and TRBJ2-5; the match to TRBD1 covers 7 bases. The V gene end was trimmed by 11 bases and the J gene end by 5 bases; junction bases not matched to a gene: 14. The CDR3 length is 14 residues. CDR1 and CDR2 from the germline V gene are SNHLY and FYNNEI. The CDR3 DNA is TGTGCCGGCCAAGGGGGCATAACGGAGGAGACCCAGTACTTC. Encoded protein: CAGQGGITEETQYF.

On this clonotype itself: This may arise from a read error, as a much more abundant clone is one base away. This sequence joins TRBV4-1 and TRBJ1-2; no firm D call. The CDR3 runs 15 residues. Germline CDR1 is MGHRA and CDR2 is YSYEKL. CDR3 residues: CASNQGRDRNYGYTF. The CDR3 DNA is TGCGCCAGCAACCAAGGTCGGGATCGGAACTATGGCTACACCTTC.

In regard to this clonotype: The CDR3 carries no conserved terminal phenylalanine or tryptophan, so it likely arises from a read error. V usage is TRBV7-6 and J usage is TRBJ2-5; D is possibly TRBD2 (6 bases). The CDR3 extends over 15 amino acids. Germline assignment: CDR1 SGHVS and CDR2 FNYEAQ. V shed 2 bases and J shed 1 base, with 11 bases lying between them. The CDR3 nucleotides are TGTGCCAGCAGCTTAAGACTCGGGGGCCAAGAGACCCAGTACCTC. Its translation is CASSLRLGGQETQYL.

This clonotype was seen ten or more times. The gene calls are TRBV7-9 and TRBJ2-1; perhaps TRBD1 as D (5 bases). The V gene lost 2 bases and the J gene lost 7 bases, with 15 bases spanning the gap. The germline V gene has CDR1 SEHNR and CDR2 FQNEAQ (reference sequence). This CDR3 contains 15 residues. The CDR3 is CASSLSGAGWNEQFF. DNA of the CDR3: TGTGCCAGCAGCTTAAGTGGGGCAGGGTGGAATGAGCAGTTCTTC.

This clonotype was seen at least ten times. DNA of the CDR3: TGCGCCAGCAGCCCCCGGGACACGAGCTCCTACGAGCAGTACTTC. Its protein is CASSPRDTSSYEQYF. V gene TRBV4-1 combines with J gene TRBJ2-7; D may be TRBD1 (6 bases). The CDR3 contains 15 residues. Trimming took 4 bases from V and 0 from J, leaving 13 bases between them. CDR1 is MGHRA, CDR2 YSYEKL, per germline.

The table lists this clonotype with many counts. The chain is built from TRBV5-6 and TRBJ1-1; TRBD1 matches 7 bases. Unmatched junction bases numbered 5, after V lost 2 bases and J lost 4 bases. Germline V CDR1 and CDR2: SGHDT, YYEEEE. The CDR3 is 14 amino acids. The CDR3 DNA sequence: TGTGCCAGCAGCTTAAAGGCAGGGGGCACTGAAGCTTTCTTT. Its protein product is CASSLKAGGTEAFF.

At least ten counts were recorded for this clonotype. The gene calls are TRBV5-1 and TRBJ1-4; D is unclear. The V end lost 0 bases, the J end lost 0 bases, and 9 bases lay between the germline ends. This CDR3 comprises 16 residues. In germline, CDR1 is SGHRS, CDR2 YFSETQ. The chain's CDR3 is CASSLDRHTTNEKLFF. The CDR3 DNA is TGCGCCAGCAGCTTGGACAGACACACAACTAATGAAAAACTGTTTTTT.

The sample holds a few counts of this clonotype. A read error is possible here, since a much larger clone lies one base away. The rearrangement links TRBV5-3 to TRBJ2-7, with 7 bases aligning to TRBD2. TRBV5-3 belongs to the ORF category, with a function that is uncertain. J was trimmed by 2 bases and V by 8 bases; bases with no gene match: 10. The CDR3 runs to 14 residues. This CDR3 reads CASGLDGGTYEQYF. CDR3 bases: TGTGCCAGCGGCTTGGACGGGGGGACCTACGAGCAGTACTTC.

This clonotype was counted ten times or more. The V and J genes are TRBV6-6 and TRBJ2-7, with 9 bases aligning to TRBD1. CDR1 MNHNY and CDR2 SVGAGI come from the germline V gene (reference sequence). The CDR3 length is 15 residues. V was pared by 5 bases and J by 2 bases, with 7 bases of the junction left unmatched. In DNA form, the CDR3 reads TGTGCCAGCAGTCCGTGGGACAGGGTGGCCTACGAGCAGTACTTC. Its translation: CASSPWDRVAYEQYF.

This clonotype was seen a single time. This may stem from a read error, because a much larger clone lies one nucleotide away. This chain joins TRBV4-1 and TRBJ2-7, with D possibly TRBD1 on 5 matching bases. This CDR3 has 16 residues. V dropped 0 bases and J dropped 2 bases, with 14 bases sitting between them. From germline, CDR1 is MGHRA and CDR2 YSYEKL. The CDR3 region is CASSQEGTGLAYEQYF. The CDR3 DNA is TGCGCCAGCAGCCAAGAGGGAACAGGCCTAGCCTACGAGCAGTACTTC.

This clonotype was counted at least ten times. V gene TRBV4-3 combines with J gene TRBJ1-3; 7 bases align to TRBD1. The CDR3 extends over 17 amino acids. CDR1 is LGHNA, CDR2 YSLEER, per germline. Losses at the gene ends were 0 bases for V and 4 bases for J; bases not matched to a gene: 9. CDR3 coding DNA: TGCGCCAGCAGCCAAGAGATGGAGACAGGGCTAGGAAACACCATATATTTT. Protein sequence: CASSQEMETGLGNTIYF.

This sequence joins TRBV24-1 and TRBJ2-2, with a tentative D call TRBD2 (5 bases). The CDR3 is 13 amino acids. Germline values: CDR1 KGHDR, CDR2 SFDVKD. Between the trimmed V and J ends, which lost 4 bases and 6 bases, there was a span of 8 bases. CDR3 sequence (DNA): TGTGCCACCAGTGACCTAGCCGCCGGGGAGCTGTTTTTT. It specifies CATSDLAAGELFF.

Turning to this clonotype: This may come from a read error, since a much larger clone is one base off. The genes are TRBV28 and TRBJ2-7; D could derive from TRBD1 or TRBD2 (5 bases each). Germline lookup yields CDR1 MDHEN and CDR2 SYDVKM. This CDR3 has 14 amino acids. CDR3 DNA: TGTGCCGGCAGCCCCACGGGACGGTACTACGAGCAGTACTTC. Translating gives CAGSPTGRYYEQYF.